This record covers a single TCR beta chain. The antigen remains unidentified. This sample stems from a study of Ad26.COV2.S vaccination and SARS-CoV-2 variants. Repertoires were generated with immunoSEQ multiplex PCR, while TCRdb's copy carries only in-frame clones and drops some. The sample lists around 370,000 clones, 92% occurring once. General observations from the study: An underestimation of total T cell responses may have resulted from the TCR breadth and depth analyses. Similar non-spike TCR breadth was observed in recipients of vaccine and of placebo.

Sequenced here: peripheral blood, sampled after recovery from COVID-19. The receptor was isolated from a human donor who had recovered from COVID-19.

The CDR3 is CASSSDGPMYQETQYF. The DNA for the CDR3 is TGTGCCAGCAGTAGTGACGGACCGATGTACCAAGAGACCCAGTACTTC. The chain is built from TRBV27 and TRBJ2-5; D uncertain. This CDR3 has 16 amino acids. V dropped 5 bases and J dropped 0 bases, with 16 bases sitting between them. Germline values: CDR1 MNHEY, CDR2 SMNVEV (reference sequence).